The next 3 T cell receptor beta chains were all read from a single sample in a study of cytomegalovirus exposure and HLA in healthy donors. 13 Jbeta primers and 60 Vbeta primers were used for the PCR. This table comes from immunoSEQ multiplex PCR, and its TCRdb copy is limited to in-frame clones, with some not included. Among around 130,000 clones listed, roughly two thirds were seen once. Material: PBMCs. The source is a man aged 25 to 40 in good health and CMV-seropositive.

V gene TRBV5-1 combines with J gene TRBJ2-7; 10 bases line up with TRBD1. Germline loops: CDR1 SGHRS, CDR2 YFSETQ. With V trimmed by 7 bases and J by 3 bases, 7 bases remained unmatched. The CDR3 runs 14 residues. The chain's CDR3 is CASGSGTGDYEQYF. The CDR3 bases are TGCGCCAGCGGGTCCGGGACAGGGGACTACGAGCAGTACTTC.

This clone was seen a handful of times. The CDR3 region is CASSLLGYRGSYNEQFF. The CDR3 nucleotides are TGTGCCAGCAGCTTGTTGGGATACAGGGGGTCCTACAATGAGCAGTTCTTC. The chain couples TRBV5-6 to TRBJ2-1; 8 bases align to TRBD1. V gave up 1 base and J gave up 1 base; unmatched junction bases: 7. The CDR3 covers 17 residues. The germline gives CDR1 SGHDT, CDR2 YYEEEE.

The chain recombines TRBV11-2 with TRBJ2-7; 7 nucleotides align to TRBD1. CDR1 is SGHAT and CDR2 is FQNNGV in the germline V gene. The CDR3 sequence is 15 residues long. V gave up 1 base and J gave up 3 bases; unmatched junction bases: 6. CDR3 sequence: CASSLVLGQNYEQYF. CDR3 nucleotide sequence: TGTGCCAGCAGCTTAGTGCTGGGACAGAACTACGAGCAGTACTTC.